One sample yielded the 8 T cell receptor beta chains listed below, sequenced in a study of cytomegalovirus exposure and HLA in healthy donors (dated by TCRdb to the late 2010s). Libraries were prepared through the immunoSEQ multiplex PCR assay. A mixture of 60 forward primers for TCR Vbeta segments and 13 reverse primers for TCR Jbeta segments was used in the multiplex PCR. The table was pulled from immuneACCESS by TCRdb, which kept in-frame rearrangements only. Such tables lose some clones; where checked, under half of the loss comes from unresolved V genes, and the rest has no known cause. The sample yields about 78,000 clones; approximately 84% were counted once. 2.4% of the sample is in the top ten clones. Sample: PBMCs. The receptors shown here come from a woman aged 45-65 years in good health and CMV-seronegative.

This sequence joins TRBV5-1 and TRBJ2-7; a weak D match, TRBD1 (6 bases). V dropped 4 bases and J dropped 3 bases, with 11 bases sitting between them. Germline CDR1 and CDR2: SGHRS and YFSETQ. This CDR3 has 13 residues. The CDR3 sequence: CASSGGQIYEQYF. Here the CDR3 DNA reads TGCGCCAGCAGCGGGGGACAAATCTACGAGCAGTACTTC.

The V gene is TRBV2, the J gene TRBJ1-5; D gene ambiguous. Trimming stripped 6 bases from V and 9 bases from J, with 12 bases between. The CDR3 runs to 12 residues. The germline V gene has CDR1 SNHLY and CDR2 FYNNEI. Here the CDR3 DNA reads TGTGCCAGCAGGGTTGATGAGTTGCCCCAGCATTTT. Protein: CASRVDELPQHF.

The chain employs TRBV13 and TRBJ2-3; 11 bases are shared with TRBD2. CDR1 and CDR2 from the germline V gene are PRHDT and FYEKMQ (reference sequence). V shed 5 bases, J shed 6 bases, and the junction held 10 bases outside the gene matches. The CDR3 contains 16 residues. The CDR3 nucleotides are TGTGCCAGCAGCCCATACGGACTAGCGGGCGGTGATACGCAGTATTTT. It is translated as CASSPYGLAGGDTQYF.

The gene calls are TRBV5-6 and TRBJ1-5; TRBD1 matches at 7 bases. Germline loops: CDR1 SGHDT, CDR2 YYEEEE. V was clipped by 2 bases and J by 4 bases; unmatched bases: 0. This CDR3 comprises 13 residues. CDR3 in DNA: TGTGCCAGCAGCTTACAGGGGAATCAGCCCCAGCATTTT. The encoded protein is CASSLQGNQPQHF.

The chain combines TRBV11-2 with TRBJ1-1, with D perhaps TRBD1 (6 bases). CDR1 and CDR2 (germline): SGHAT, FQNNGV. CDR3 length equals 14 residues. V was trimmed by 5 bases and J by 7 bases, leaving 17 bases between them. CDR3 sequence: CASSPWTGQNEAFF. The CDR3 coding sequence is TGTGCCAGCAGCCCCTGGACTGGACAGAATGAAGCTTTCTTT.

The sample holds one count of this clone. V usage is TRBV10-3 and J usage is TRBJ2-3; 7 nucleotides agree with TRBD1. The CDR3 sequence is 17 residues long. CDR1 is ENHRY and CDR2 is SYGVKD in the germline V gene. Unmatched junction bases numbered 11, after V lost 2 bases and J lost 3 bases. The CDR3 nucleotides read TGTGCCATCAGTGAGAGGGACAGCCCGACGGGGACAGATACGCAGTATTTT. Residues: CAISERDSPTGTDTQYF.

V gene TRBV7-9 combines with J gene TRBJ2-3; 7 bases are shared with TRBD2. V lost 4 bases, J lost 6 bases, and 13 bases stayed unmatched. Germline V gives CDR1 SEHNR, CDR2 FQNEAQ (reference sequence). The CDR3 is 16 residues long. The CDR3 loop is CASSSKRELRRDTQYF. The CDR3 DNA is TGTGCCAGCAGCTCTAAGCGGGAACTCAGGAGGGATACGCAGTATTTT.

The chain uses TRBV19 and TRBJ1-2; D not certain. Germline assignment: CDR1 LNHDA and CDR2 SQIVND (reference sequence). The CDR3 covers 15 residues. Between the trimmed V and J ends, which lost 2 bases and 3 bases, there was a span of 13 bases. The CDR3 sequence is CASSISAGTDYGYTF. The CDR3, as DNA: TGTGCCAGTAGTATATCCGCGGGAACGGACTATGGCTACACCTTC.